This T cell receptor (beta chain) originates from a study of T cells in Graves' hyperthyroidism and ophthalmopathy (dated by TCRdb to between 2018 and 2021). Study-level background: Peripheral blood was collected at initial diagnosis, before any treatment. Thyroid tissue and blood T-cell repertoires from over 5 Graves' hyperthyroidism patients were also compared in the study. TCR V-J signatures able to tell the groups apart were searched for in a discovery cohort of around 95 patients, of whom 43 had Graves' ophthalmopathy and some 60 had stable Graves' hyperthyroidism. For training and testing, the 95 to 100 patients in the discovery cohort were randomly divided in a 7:3 ratio. Whether ophthalmopathy could be predicted prospectively was tested in an independent validation cohort made up of 18 to 20 hyperthyroidism patients plus 17 patients who later progressed to ophthalmopathy. After blood sampling, hyperthyroidism patients were treated with methimazole at a starting dose of 30 mg daily, and ophthalmopathy patients were treated with high-dose intravenous methylprednisolone. The paper reports TCR Vbeta CDR3 sequencing of 140 or so peripheral blood samples: 43 ophthalmopathy, around 80 hyperthyroidism and about 17 progressor patients.

CDR1 and CDR2, looked up from the germline V gene (reference sequence), are LNHNV and YYDKDF. The V end gives up 1 base and the J end 0 bases, leaving 5 bases in the junction not matched to a gene. From cysteine to phenylalanine, the CDR3 is 16 amino acids long. Only the CDR3 DNA is retained, 48 bases long and in frame from the first base. Amplification of TCR beta CDR3 regions was carried out from RNA transcripts. A first-round RT-PCR of the TCR CDR3 used the HTBI primer set with the Qiagen OneStep RT-PCR kit. Libraries were constructed in a second round of multiplex PCR, after which size selection and purification were carried out. Libraries were sequenced paired-end with 100 bp reads on an Illumina HiSeq2000. Regarding the original processing steps: SOAPnuke was used to process the raw data, throwing out any read that contained adapters or uncalled bases, had a mean Phred below 15, or lacked an exact constant-primer or identifier match. COPE v1.2.5 was used to merge high-quality paired reads, and clonotypes were defined as unique nucleotide sequences. MiTCR v1.1 was used to align clonotypes to the IMGT TRBV, TRBD and TRBJ reference segments. Analysis was restricted to V-J combinations with a frequency above 0.0001, which covered about 99% of repertoires. A TCS score was defined as the ratio of F50 (clonal expansion) to E x V (chaos), with BLOSUM62-based TCRdist applied between CDR3 peptides within each V-J. Welch's t-statistics and random forest reduced roughly 530 V-J features to roughly 13, which were used in a naive Bayes classifier (R e1071). TCRdb cleaned the public reads at Q25 with fastp, built clones with MiXCR and kept in-frame beta chains. Every entry covers one CDR3 protein and lists the most common genes and DNA from its rows. The V and J calls shown here were made by TCRdb, not taken from the authors' results. For this sample there are under 600,000 distinct CDR3 sequences; more than 15% appear just once. In total, the top ten clones hold less than 3.5% of the sample.

Moderately to severely active disease, a Clinical Activity Score of at least 3, a NOSPECS grade of at least 4, and a duration under 3 months were present in ophthalmopathy patients. The study excluded patients with uncontrolled infections, other autoimmune diseases, pregnancy or lactation. Clinical symptoms, serum thyroxine and TRAb, thyroid ultrasound, and orbital computed tomography formed the basis for the diagnoses. PBMCs were separated from roughly 10 ml of fresh peripheral blood using Ficoll-Paque density gradient centrifugation. Total RNA was extracted using Trizol reagent, and RNA quality was assessed on an Agilent 2100 Bioanalyzer. With regard to this clonotype: Its specific antigen is unknown. Within one base of it there is no much larger clone, and no base qualities were kept.

What the work shows at the level of the full study, not this receptor alone: Sample size was not statistically predetermined, and investigators were not blinded to group allocation. Blood samples also contained most of the expanded thyroid clonotypes (frequency above 0.001), which suggests that blood repertoires may reflect thyroid immune responses. In validation, the model predicted progression to ophthalmopathy with around 71% sensitivity and around 72% specificity, a median of 6.5 months before onset. A model built on a 13 V-J signature distinguished ophthalmopathy from stable hyperthyroidism, reaching about 89% sensitivity and approximately 83% specificity in cross-validation and 80%/75% in testing.

Material: blood. This chain is built from TRBV15 and TRBJ1-1, with 7 middle bases fitting TRBD1. The TCR originated in a woman aged 40-49 years with Graves' ophthalmopathy. The CDR3: CATSRVQGVLNTEAFF. Read as DNA, the sequence is TGTGCCACCAGCAGAGTTCAGGGGGTCCTGAACACTGAAGCTTTCTTT. The full variable domain, with segments outside the CDR3 supplied by the reference TRBV15 and TRBJ1-1 proteins, appears as DAMVIQNPRYQVTQFGKPVTLSCSQTLNHNVMYWYQQKSSQAPKLLFHYYDKDFNNEADTPDNFQSRRPNTSFCFLDIRSPGLGDTAMYLCATSRVQGVLNTEAFFGQGTRLTVV.